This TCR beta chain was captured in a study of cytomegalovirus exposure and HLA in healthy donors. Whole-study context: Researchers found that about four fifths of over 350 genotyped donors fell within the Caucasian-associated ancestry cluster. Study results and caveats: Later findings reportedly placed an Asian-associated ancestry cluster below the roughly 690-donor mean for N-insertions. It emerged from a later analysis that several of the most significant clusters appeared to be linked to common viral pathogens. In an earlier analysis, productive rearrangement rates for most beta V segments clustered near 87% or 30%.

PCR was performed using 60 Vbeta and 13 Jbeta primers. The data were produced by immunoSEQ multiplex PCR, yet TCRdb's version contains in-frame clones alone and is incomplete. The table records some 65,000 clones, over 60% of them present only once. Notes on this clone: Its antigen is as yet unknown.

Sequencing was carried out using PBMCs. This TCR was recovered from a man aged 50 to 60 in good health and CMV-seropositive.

CDR3 in amino acids: CAWSVRRRDFGELFF. CDR3 in DNA: TGTGCCTGGAGTGTACGGAGGCGGGACTTCGGGGAGCTGTTTTTT. The chain is built from TRBV30 and TRBJ2-2; tentatively, D is TRBD2 (6 bases). V gave up 0 bases and J gave up 7 bases, with 15 bases separating them. Germline loops: CDR1 GTSNPN, CDR2 SVGIG (reference sequence). This CDR3 comprises 15 residues.